This T cell receptor beta chain was recorded in a study of radiotherapy plus CTLA-4 blockade in lung cancer. V dropped 2 bases and J dropped 4 bases, with 10 bases sitting between them. Per germline, CDR1 SGHDT and CDR2 YYEEEE. This CDR3 has 14 residues. The repertoire was sequenced with immunoSEQ multiplex PCR; TCRdb's copy has only in-frame clones and lacks some. The table lists tens of thousands of clones, about two thirds of them singletons. Sequencing used peripheral blood, obtained from a patient treated with radiotherapy plus ipilimumab. V and J are TRBV5-6 and TRBJ2-1; a possible D gene is TRBD2 (5 bases). The sequence was obtained from a human donor with non-small cell lung cancer who had stable disease on radiotherapy plus ipilimumab. CDR3 protein: CASSFYRGYNEQFF. CDR3 sequence (DNA): TGTGCCAGCAGCTTTTACCGGGGTTACAATGAGCAGTTCTTC.